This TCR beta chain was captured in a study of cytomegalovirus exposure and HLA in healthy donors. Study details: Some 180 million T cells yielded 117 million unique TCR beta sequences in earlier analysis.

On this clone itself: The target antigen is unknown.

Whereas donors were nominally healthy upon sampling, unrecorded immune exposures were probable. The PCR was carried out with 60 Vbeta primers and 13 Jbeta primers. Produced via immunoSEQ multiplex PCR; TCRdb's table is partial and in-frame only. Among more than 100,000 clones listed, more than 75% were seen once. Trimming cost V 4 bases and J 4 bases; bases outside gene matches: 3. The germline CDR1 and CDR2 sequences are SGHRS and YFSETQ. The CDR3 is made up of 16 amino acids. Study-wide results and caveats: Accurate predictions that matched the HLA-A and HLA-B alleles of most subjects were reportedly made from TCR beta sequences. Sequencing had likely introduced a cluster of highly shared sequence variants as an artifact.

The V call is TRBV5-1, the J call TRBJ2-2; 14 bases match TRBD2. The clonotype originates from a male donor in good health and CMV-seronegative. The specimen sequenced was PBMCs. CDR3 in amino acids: CASSLGLAGGTGELFF. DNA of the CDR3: TGCGCCAGCAGCCTCGGACTAGCGGGAGGCACCGGGGAGCTGTTTTTT.